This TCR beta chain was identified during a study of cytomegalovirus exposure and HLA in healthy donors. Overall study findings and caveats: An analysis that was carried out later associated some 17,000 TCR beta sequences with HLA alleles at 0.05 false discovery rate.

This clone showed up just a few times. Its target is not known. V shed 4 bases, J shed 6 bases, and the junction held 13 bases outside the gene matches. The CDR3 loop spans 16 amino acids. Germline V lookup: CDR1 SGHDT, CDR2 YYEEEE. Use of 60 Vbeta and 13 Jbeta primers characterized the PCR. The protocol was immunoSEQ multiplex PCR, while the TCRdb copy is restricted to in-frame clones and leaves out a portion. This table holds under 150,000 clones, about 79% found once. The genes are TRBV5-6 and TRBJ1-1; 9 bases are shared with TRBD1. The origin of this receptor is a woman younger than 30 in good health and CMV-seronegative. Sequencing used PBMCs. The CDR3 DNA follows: TGTGCCAGCAGCCATGTACCCGGGACAGGGTTACCTGAAGCTTTCTTT. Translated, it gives CASSHVPGTGLPEAFF.